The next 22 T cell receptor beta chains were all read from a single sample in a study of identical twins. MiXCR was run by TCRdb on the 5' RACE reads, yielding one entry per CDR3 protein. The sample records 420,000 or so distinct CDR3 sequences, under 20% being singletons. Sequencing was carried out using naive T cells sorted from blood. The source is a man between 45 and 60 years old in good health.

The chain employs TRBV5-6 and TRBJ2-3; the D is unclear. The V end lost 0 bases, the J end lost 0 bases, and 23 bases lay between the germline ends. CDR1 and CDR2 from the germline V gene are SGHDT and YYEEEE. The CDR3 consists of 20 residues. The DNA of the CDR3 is TGTGCCAGCAGCTTGGCCTGGATTTTCTGGATGAATGGGAGCACAGATACGCAGTATTTT. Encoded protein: CASSLAWIFWMNGSTDTQYF.

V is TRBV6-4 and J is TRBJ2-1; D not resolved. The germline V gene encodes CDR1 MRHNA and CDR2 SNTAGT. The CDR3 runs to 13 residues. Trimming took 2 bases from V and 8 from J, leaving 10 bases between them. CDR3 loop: CASSDQLGYEQFF. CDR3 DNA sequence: TGTGCCAGCAGTGACCAGTTGGGATATGAGCAGTTCTTC.

CDR3 residues: CASSYSDRTDGYTF. CDR3 nucleotides: TGTGCCAGCAGTTACTCAGACAGAACCGATGGCTACACCTTC. The rearrangement uses TRBV6-5 and TRBJ1-2; D possibly corresponds to TRBD1 (5 bases). The CDR3 sequence is 14 residues long. V gave up 0 bases and J gave up 6 bases, with 11 bases separating them. Looked up from germline, CDR1 is MNHEY and CDR2 is SVGAGI.

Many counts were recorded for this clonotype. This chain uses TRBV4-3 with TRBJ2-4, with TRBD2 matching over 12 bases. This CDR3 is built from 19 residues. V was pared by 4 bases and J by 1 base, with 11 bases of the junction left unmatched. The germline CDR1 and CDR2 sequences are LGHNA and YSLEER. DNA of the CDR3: TGCGCCAGCAGCCGAGGAGCTAGCGGGGGGGCCGTGGCCAAAAACATTCAGTACTTC. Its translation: CASSRGASGGAVAKNIQYF.

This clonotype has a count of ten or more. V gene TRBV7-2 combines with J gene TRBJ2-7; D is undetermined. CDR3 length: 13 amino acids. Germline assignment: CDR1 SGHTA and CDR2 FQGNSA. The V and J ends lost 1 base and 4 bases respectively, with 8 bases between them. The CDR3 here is CASSLGLEYEQYF. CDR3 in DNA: TGTGCCAGCAGCTTAGGGTTGGAGTACGAGCAGTACTTC. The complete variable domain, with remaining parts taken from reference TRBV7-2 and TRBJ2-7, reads GAGVSQSPSNKVTEKGKDVELRCDPISGHTALYWYRQSLGQGLEFLIYFQGNSAPDKSGLPSDRFSAERTGGSVSTLTIQRTQQEDSAVYLCASSLGLEYEQYFGPGTRLTVT.

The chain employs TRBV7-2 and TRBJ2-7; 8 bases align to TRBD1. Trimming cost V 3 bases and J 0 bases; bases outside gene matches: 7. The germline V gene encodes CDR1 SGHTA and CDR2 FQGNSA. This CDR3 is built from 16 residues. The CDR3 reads CASSLKRTGYSYEQYF. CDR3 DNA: TGTGCCAGCAGCTTGAAGCGGACAGGGTACTCCTACGAGCAGTACTTC.

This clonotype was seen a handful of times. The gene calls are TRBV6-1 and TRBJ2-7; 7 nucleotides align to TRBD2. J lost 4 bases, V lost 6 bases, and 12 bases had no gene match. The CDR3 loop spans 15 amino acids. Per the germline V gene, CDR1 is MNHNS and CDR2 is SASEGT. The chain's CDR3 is CASRQTSVTSYEQYF. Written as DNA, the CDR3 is TGTGCCAGCAGACAAACTAGCGTCACCTCTTACGAGCAGTACTTC.

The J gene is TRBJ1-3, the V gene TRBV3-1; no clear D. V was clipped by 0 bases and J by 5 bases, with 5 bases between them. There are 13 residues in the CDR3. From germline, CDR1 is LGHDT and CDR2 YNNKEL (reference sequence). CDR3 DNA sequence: TGTGCCAGCAGCCAAGAATCAAGAAACACCATATATTTT. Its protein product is CASSQESRNTIYF.

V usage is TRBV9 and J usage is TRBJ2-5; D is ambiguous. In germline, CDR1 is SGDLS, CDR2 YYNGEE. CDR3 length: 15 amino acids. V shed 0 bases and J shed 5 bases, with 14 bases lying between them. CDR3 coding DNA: TGTGCCAGCAGCGTAGCCTCTGCGTTTCGGGAGACCCAGTACTTC. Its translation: CASSVASAFRETQYF.

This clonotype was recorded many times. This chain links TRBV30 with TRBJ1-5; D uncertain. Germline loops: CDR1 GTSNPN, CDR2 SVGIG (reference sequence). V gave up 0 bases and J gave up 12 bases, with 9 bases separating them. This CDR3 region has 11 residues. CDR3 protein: CAWSVGPDQHF. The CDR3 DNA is TGTGCCTGGAGTGTGGGCCCCGACCAGCATTTT.

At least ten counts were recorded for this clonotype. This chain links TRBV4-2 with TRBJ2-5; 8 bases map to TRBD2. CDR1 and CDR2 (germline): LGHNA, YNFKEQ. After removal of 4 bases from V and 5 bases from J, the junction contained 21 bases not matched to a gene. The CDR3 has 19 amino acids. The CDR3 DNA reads TGTGCCAGCAGCCCCTCGACGGGGGGGGCCGTTCGGATCGTTGAGACCCAGTACTTC. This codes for CASSPSTGGAVRIVETQYF.

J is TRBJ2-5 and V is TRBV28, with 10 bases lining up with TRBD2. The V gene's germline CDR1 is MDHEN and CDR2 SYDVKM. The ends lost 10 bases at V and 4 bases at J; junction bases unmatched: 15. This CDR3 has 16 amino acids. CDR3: CATQEAGGPFRETQYF. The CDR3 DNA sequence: TGTGCCACCCAGGAAGCGGGAGGGCCATTCCGAGAGACCCAGTACTTC.

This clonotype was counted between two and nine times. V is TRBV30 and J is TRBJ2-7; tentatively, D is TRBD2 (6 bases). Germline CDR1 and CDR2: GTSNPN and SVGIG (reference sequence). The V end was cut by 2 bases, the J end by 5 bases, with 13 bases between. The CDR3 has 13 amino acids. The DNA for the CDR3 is TGTGCCTGGAGTATGGGGAGGAAGAACGAGCAGTACTTC. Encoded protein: CAWSMGRKNEQYF.

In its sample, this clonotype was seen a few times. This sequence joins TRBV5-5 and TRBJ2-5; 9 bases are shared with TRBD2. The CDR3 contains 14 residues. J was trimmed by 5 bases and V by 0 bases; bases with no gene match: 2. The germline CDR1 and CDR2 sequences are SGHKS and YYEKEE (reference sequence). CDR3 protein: CASSLGTSAETQYF. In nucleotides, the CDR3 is TGTGCCAGCAGCTTGGGGACTAGCGCCGAGACCCAGTACTTC.

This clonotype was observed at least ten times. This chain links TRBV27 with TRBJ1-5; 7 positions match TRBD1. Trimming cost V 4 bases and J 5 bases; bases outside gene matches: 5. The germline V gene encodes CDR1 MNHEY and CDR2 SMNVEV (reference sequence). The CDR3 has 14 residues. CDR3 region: CASSSRQGDQPQHF. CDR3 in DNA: TGTGCCAGCAGTTCCAGACAGGGCGATCAGCCCCAGCATTTT.

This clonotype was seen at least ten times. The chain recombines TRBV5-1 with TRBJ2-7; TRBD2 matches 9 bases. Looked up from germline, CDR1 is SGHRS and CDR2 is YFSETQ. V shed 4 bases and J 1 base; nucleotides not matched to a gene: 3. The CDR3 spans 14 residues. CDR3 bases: TGCGCCAGCAGCGTAGCGGGGGAGTCCTACGAGCAGTACTTC. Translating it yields CASSVAGESYEQYF.

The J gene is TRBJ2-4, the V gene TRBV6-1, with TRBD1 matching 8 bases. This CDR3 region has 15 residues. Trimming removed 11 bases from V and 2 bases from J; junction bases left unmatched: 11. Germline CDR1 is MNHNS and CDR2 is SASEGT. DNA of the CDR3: TGTGCCTCATCCAGGGGGCCATCGCCCAAAAACATTCAGTACTTC. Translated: CASSRGPSPKNIQYF.

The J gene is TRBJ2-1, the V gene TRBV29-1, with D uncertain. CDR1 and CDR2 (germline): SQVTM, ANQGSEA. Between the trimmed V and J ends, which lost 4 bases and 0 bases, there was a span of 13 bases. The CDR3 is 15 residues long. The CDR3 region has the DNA TGCAGCGTTGGGGTGGGAAGACTCTCCTACAATGAGCAGTTCTTC. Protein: CSVGVGRLSYNEQFF.

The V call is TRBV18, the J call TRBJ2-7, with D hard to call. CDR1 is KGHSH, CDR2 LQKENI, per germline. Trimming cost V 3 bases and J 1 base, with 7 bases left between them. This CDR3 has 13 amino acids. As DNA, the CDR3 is TGTGCCAGCTCACCCGACACGTCCTACGAGCAGTACTTC. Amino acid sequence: CASSPDTSYEQYF. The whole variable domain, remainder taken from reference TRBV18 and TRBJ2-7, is NAGVMQNPRHLVRRRGQEARLRCSPMKGHSHVYWYRQLPEEGLKFMVYLQKENIIDESGMPKERFSAEFPKEGPSILRIQQVVRGDSAAYFCASSPDTSYEQYFGPGTRLTVT.

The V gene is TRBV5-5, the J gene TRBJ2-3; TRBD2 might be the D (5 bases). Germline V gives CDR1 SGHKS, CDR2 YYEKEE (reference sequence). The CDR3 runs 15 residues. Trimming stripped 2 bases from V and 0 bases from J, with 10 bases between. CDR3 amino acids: CASSFEGRSTDTQYF. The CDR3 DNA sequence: TGTGCCAGCAGCTTTGAGGGAAGGAGCACAGATACGCAGTATTTT. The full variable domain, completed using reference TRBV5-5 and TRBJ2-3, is DAGVTQSPTHLIKTRGQQVTLRCSPISGHKSVSWYQQVLGQGPQFIFQYYEKEERGRGNFPDRFSARQFPNYSSELNVNALLLGDSALYLCASSFEGRSTDTQYFGPGTRLTVL.

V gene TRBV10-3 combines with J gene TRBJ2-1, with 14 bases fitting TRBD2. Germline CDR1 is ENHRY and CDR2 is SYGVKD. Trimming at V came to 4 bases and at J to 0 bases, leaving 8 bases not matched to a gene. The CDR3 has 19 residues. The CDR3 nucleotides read TGTGCCATCAGTGCCCCGACTAGCGGGGGGGCTGGCTCCTACAATGAGCAGTTCTTC. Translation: CAISAPTSGGAGSYNEQFF.

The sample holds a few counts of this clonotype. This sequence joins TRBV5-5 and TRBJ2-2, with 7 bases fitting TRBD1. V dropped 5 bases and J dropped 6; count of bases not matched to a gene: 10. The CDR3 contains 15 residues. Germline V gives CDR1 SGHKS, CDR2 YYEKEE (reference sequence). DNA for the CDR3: TGTGCCAGCAGTAGACAGGGAAATGTTCCCGGGGAGCTGTTTTTT. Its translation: CASSRQGNVPGELFF. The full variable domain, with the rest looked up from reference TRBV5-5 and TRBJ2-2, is DAGVTQSPTHLIKTRGQQVTLRCSPISGHKSVSWYQQVLGQGPQFIFQYYEKEERGRGNFPDRFSARQFPNYSSELNVNALLLGDSALYLCASSRQGNVPGELFFGEGSRLTVL.